The clone carrying this TCR beta chain was seen only once. The record originates from a study of shared T cell receptors in the human thymus. The assay was immunoSEQ multiplex PCR, and TCRdb's table has in-frame clones only and misses some. The sample comprises hundreds of thousands of clones, approximately 87% of which are singletons, and 0.0094% rests with the top ten. The V gene end was trimmed by 5 bases and the J gene end by 0 bases; junction bases not matched to a gene: 5. Germline loops: CDR1 SEHNR, CDR2 FQNEAQ (reference sequence). This CDR3 spans 15 amino acids. These data were also reused for a study on human thymus T cells. This second study says: Resections that were taken during corrective heart surgery supplied the thymus tissue.

The sequence was obtained from a boy less than two years old with a congenital heart defect. The sample consisted of thymocytes. V gene TRBV7-9 combines with J gene TRBJ1-1, with 8 bases aligning to TRBD1. DNA for the CDR3: TGTGCCAGCAGCGGGGACAGGCCCATGAACACTGAAGCTTTCTTT. Its protein is CASSGDRPMNTEAFF.